This record covers a single T cell receptor beta chain. CDR1 SGHVS and CDR2 FNYEAQ come from the germline V gene. This CDR3 spans 16 amino acids. V lost 5 bases, J lost 0 bases, and 14 bases lay in between. Sample numbers ranged from 1 to 8 per patient, encompassing pretreatment and on-treatment collections. The data belong to a study of PD-L1 blockade in urothelial cancer. About the research overall: Blood analyses occurred 3 weeks (second dose) and 6 weeks post treatment start.

Each PCR contained spiked-in synthetic TCR analog templates. Using immunoSEQ multiplex PCR, the repertoire was profiled, and TCRdb retains in-frame clones only, with some absent. Seen here are 40,000 to 45,000 clones, roughly four fifths observed once, and the top ten hold 3.2%. The V call is TRBV7-6, the J call TRBJ1-3; D remains unclear. This receptor was taken from a man aged 65 to 79 with urothelial cancer. Material: PBMCs, obtained around atezolizumab (anti-PD-L1) treatment. In nucleotides, the CDR3 is TGTGCCAGCAGCCTTAAAGGACTGAGCTCTGGAAACACCATATATTTT. Protein: CASSLKGLSSGNTIYF.